This TCR beta chain was captured in a study of T cell changes during pregnancy in multiple sclerosis. This CDR3 region has 15 residues. V dropped 4 bases and J dropped 1 base, with 12 bases sitting between them. Looked up from germline, CDR1 is SGHNT and CDR2 is YYREEE (reference sequence). Only in-frame clones appear in the TCRdb table, and some are missing; sequencing was by immunoSEQ multiplex PCR. The sample records 79,000 or so clones, more than 90% being singletons. This chain uses TRBV5-4 with TRBJ2-1, with D possibly being TRBD1 (7 bases). The sequenced sample was CD4+ T cells from peripheral blood mononuclear cells, obtained before pregnancy. This sequence originates from a female donor with multiple sclerosis, enrolled in a pregnancy study. CDR3 DNA: TGTGCCAGCAGCCTTGCGGGACAGTCCTACAATGAGCAGTTCTTC. Amino acid sequence: CASSLAGQSYNEQFF.